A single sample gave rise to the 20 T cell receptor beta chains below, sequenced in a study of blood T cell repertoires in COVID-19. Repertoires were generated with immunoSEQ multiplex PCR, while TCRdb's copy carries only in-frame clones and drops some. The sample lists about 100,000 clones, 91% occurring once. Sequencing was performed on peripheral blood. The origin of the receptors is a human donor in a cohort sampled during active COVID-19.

The CDR3 reads CASSSLAGGPDTGELFF. The CDR3, as DNA: TGTGCCAGCAGCTCTCTAGCGGGGGGGCCCGACACCGGGGAGCTGTTTTTT. The rearrangement joins TRBV5-4 to TRBJ2-2, with TRBD2 matching over 12 bases. V was pared by 3 bases and J by 3 bases, with 6 bases of the junction left unmatched. This CDR3 has 17 residues. Germline V gives CDR1 SGHNT, CDR2 YYREEE (reference sequence).

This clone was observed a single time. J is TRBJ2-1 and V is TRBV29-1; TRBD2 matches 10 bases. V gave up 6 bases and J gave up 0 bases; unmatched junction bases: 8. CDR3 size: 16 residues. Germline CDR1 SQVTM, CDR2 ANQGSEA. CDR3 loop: CSVVPLAGASYNEQFF. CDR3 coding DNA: TGCAGCGTAGTCCCTCTAGCGGGGGCCTCCTACAATGAGCAGTTCTTC.

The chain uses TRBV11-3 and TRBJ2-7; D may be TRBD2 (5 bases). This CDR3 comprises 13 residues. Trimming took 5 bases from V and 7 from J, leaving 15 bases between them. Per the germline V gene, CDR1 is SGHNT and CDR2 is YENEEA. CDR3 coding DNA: TGTGCCAGCAGCCATGACCTAGCCCAAGAGCAGTACTTC. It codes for CASSHDLAQEQYF.

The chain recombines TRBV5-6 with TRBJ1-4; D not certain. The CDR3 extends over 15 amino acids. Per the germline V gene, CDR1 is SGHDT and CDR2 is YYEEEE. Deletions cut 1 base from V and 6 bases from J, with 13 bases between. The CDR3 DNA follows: TGTGCCAGCAGCTTGTTTTTGGCCTCTGATGAAAAACTGTTTTTT. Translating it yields CASSLFLASDEKLFF.

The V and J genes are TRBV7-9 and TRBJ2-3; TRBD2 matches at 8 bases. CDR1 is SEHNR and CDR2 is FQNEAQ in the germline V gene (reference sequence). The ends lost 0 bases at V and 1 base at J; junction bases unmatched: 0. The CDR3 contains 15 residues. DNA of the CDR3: TGTGCCAGCAGCTTAGCGACTAGCGGCACAGATACGCAGTATTTT. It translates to CASSLATSGTDTQYF.

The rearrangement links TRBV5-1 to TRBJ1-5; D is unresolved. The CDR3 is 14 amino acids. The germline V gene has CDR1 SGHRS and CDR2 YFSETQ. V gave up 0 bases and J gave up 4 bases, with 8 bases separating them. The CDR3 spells CASSLAPGNQPQHF. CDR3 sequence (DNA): TGCGCCAGCAGCTTGGCCCCGGGGAATCAGCCCCAGCATTTT.

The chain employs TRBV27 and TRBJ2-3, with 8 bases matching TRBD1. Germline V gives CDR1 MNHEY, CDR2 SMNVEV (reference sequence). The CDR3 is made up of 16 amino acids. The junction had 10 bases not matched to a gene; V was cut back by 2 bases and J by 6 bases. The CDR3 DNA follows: TGTGCCAGCAGTTTACCCCGGACAGGGCCCGCCGATACGCAGTATTTT. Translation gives CASSLPRTGPADTQYF.

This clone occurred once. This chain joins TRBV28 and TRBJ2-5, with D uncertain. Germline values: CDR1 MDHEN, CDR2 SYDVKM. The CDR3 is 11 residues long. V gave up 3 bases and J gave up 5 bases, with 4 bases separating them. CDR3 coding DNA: TGTGCCAGCAGTTTTATGGAGACCCAGTACTTC. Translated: CASSFMETQYF.

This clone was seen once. CDR3 region: CASSLAPGTSGRGSSTDTQYF. The CDR3 bases are TGTGCCAGCAGCTTAGCGCCCGGAACTAGCGGGAGAGGGTCTAGCACAGATACGCAGTATTTT. The chain employs TRBV7-8 and TRBJ2-3, with 11 bases identical to TRBD2. Germline V lookup: CDR1 SGHVS, CDR2 FQNEAQ. The ends lost 0 bases at V and 0 bases at J; junction bases unmatched: 14. CDR3 length equals 21 residues.

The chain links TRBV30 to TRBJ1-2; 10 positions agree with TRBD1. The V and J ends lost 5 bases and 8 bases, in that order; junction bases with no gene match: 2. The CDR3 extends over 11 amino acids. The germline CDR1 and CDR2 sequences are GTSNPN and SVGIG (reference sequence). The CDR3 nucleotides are TGTGCCTGGGACAGGGGGCTCGGCTACACCTTC. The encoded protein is CAWDRGLGYTF.

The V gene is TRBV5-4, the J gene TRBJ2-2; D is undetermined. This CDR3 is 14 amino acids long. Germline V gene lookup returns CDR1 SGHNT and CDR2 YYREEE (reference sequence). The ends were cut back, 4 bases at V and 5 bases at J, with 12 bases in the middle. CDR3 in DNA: TGTGCCAGCAGCCCACAAATCCCGACCGGGGAGCTGTTTTTT. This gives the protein CASSPQIPTGELFF.

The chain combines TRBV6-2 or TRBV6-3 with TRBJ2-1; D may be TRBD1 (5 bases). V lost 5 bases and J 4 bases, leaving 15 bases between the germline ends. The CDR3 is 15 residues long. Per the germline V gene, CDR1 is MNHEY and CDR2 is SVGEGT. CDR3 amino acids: CASSNTGQPYNEQFF. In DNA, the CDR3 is TGTGCCAGCAGTAATACAGGACAACCTTACAATGAGCAGTTCTTC.

This CDR3 reads CASSSQTSGAYNEQFF. Here the CDR3 DNA reads TGTGCCAGTAGTTCGCAGACTAGCGGGGCATACAATGAGCAGTTCTTC. This chain links TRBV19 with TRBJ2-1, with 11 bases aligning to TRBD2. The CDR3 runs to 16 residues. The V and J ends lost 5 bases and 4 bases, in that order; junction bases with no gene match: 7. The V gene's germline CDR1 is LNHDA and CDR2 SQIVND (reference sequence).

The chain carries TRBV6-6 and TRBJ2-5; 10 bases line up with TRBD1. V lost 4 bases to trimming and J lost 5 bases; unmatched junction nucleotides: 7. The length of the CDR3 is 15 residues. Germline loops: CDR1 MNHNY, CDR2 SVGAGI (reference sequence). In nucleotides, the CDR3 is TGTGCCAGCAGTTCCTATGACAGGGGGCGCGAGACCCAGTACTTC. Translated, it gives CASSSYDRGRETQYF.

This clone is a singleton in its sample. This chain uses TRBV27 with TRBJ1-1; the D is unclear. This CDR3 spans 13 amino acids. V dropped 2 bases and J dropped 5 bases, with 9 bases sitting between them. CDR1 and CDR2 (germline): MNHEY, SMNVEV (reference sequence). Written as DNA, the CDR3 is TGTGCCAGCAGTTTACTCGGGAGGACTGAAGCTTTCTTT. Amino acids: CASSLLGRTEAFF.

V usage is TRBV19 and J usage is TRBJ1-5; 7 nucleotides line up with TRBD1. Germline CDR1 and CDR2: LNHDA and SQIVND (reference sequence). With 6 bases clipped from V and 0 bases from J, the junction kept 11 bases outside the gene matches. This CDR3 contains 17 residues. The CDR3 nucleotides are TGTGCCAGTAGCCCAGGGACAGCGCATTATAGCAATCAGCCCCAGCATTTT. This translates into CASSPGTAHYSNQPQHF.

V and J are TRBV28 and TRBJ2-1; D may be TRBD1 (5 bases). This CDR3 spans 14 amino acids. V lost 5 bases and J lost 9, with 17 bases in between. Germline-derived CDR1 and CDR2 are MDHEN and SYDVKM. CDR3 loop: CASSNPYPGSEQFF. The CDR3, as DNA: TGTGCCAGCAGTAATCCCTACCCAGGGTCTGAGCAGTTCTTC.

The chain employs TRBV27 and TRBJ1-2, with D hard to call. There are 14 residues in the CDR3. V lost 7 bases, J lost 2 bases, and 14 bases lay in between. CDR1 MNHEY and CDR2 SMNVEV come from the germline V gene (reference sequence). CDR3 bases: TGTGCCAGCACCCCCCGGGGTTTCAACTATGGCTACACCTTC. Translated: CASTPRGFNYGYTF.

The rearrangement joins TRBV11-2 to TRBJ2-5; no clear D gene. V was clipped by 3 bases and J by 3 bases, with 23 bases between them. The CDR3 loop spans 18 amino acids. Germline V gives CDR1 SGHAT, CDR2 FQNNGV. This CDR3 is CASSFLFGEQPREETQYF. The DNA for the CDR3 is TGTGCCAGCAGCTTTTTGTTTGGAGAGCAGCCAAGAGAAGAGACCCAGTACTTC.

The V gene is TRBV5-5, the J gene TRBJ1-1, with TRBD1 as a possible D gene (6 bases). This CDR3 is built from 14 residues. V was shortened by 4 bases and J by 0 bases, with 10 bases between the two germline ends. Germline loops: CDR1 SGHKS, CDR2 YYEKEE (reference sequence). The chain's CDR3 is CASSSDRLNTEAFF. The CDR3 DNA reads TGTGCCAGCAGCAGTGACAGGCTGAACACTGAAGCTTTCTTT.